This TCR beta chain was found in a study of blood T cells in healthy people across ages. This clonotype was counted ten times or more. Per the germline V gene, CDR1 is SGHDT and CDR2 is YYEEEE. The CDR3 spans 15 residues. V lost 2 bases, J lost 7 bases, and 15 bases lay in between. Next came a second PCR, run for roughly 6 to 11 cycles, which used a sample-barcoded 5' primer along with a J-beta primer mix. MiXCR, applied by TCRdb to the 5' RACE reads, yields one record per CDR3 protein. The sample carries around 650,000 distinct CDR3 sequences, 32% recorded once. The receptor comes from a woman at least 80 years old in good health. The chain recombines TRBV5-6 with TRBJ1-4; no clear D gene. The sequenced material came from blood. The CDR3 loop reads CASSLGPVGGEKLFF. The DNA of the CDR3 is TGTGCCAGCAGCTTAGGTCCGGTGGGTGGTGAAAAACTGTTTTTT.